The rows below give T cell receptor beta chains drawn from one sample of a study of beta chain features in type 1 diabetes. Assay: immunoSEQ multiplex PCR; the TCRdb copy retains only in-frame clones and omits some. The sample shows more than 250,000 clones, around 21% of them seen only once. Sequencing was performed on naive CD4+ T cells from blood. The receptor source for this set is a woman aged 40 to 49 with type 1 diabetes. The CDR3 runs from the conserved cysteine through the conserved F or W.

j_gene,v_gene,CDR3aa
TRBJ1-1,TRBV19,CASSIGRGQTNTEAFF
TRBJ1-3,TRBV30,CAWSARVAGNTIYF
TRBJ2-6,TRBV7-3,CASSLKWGRAGSSGANVLTF
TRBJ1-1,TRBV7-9,CASSGEELLEAFF
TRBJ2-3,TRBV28,CASNTVRDTQYF
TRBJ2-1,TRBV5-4,CASSLEPTQAYNEQFF
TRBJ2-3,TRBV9,CASSVNSLTDTQYF
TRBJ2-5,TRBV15,CATSSAETQYF
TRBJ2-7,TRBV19,CASTDRVGPYEQYF
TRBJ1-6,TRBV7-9,CASSLALSGEPLHF
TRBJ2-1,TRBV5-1,CASSLEGYSSYNEQFF
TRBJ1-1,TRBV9,CASSQTGGNTEAFF
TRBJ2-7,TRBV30,CAWSTTGAPKVEQYF
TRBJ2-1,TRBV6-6,CASTEGGTGGNEQFF
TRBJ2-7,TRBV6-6,CASSYPRVSSYEQYF
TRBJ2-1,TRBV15,CATSPPTGSSYNEQFF
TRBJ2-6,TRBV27,CASSPGQGATGANVLTF
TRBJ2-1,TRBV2,CASSWFRGDEQFF
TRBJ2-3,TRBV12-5,CASGPGQFTDTQYF
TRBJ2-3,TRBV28,CASSQSGSTQYF
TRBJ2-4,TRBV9,CASSVEAQGTNIQYF
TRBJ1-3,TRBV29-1,CSVDDRAGNTIYF
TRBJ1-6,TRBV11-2,CASSLREGTNYNSPLHF
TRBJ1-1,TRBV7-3,CASTDGGERTEAFF
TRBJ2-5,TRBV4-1,CASSPPGRQETQYF
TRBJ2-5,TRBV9,CASSVAASGTQYF
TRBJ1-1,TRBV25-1,CASTRTGTEAFF
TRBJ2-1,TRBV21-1,CASSKPLTSGSRDEQFF
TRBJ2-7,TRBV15,CATSLQGRSYEQYF
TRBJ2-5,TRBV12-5,CASGPGQEQETQYF
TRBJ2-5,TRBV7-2,CASSSLGTSGAQETQYF
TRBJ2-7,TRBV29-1,CSVAMGQGTPYEQYF
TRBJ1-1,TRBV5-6,CASSWGRGNTEAFF
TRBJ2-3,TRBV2,CATRSGTTDTQYF
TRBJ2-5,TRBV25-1,CASSVTGLETQYF
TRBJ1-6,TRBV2,CASIPQGNSPLHF
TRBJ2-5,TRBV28,CASSPRTGQETQYF
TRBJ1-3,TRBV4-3,CASSQDSTGTSGNTIYF
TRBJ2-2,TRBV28,CASSIPTGPGSRELFF
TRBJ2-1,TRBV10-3,CAISEGSAIPNEQFF
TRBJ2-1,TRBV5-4,CASSLAGSSGSDEQFF
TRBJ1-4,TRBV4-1,CASSQPRTGRANEKLFF
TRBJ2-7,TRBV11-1,CASSLGGATSGEQYF
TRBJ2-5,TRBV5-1,CASSLAGGRETQYF
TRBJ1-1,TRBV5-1,CASSPGTDTEAFF
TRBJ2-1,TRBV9,CASSVGLREGLEEQFF
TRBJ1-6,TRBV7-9,CASSGGQYNSPLHF
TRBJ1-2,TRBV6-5,CASSYSAGYGYTF
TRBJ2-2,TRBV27,CASSLYGGGPGELFF
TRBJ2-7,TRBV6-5,CASSSPSSYEQYF
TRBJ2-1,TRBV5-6,CASSYRDLSYNEQFF
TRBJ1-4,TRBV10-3,CAISGQVDEKLFF
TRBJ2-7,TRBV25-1,CATEKDRDYEQYF